This T cell receptor beta chain was sequenced during a study of blood T cell repertoires in COVID-19. Sequencing used immunoSEQ multiplex PCR; TCRdb keeps in-frame clones, though not all of them. The repertoire consists of 60,000 to 75,000 clones, with about 83% occurring once and the leading ten covering roughly 6.3%. Germline CDR1 is LGHDT and CDR2 is YNNKEL (reference sequence). This CDR3 region has 12 residues. V shed 6 bases, J shed 9 bases, and the junction held 0 bases outside the gene matches. This sequence joins TRBV3-1 (or the pseudogene TRBV3-2) and TRBJ2-1; TRBD2 aligns across 12 bases. The source of this sequence is a human donor in a cohort sampled during active COVID-19. Material for sequencing was peripheral blood. Here the CDR3 reads CASRLAGGEQFF. The CDR3 DNA reads as TGTGCCAGCAGACTAGCGGGGGGTGAGCAGTTCTTC.